These 12 T cell receptor beta chains came from one sample sequenced in a study of shared T cell receptors in the human thymus (dated by TCRdb to the early 2020s). Libraries were built with the immunoSEQ multiplex PCR assay. The table comes from immuneACCESS by way of TCRdb, which keeps in-frame sequences with V and J called. Part of the clones is missing from these tables; in studies checked, under half for an unresolved V gene and the rest for unknown reasons. A total of hundreds of thousands of clones appear in this sample, more than 75% of them only once. Clones ranked in the top ten supply 0.0094% of the sample. This same sample was also taken into another study, of human thymus T cells.

The sample was thymocytes. The receptors were gathered from a boy under two years old with a congenital heart defect. Donor details come from another sample of the same person, matched by shared clones.

The chain has TRBV29-1 and TRBJ1-2, with TRBD1 identical over 7 bases. V was clipped by 5 bases and J by 8 bases; unmatched bases: 2. Germline V gene data show CDR1 as SQVTM and CDR2 as ANQGSEA. The CDR3 length is 10 residues. The DNA of the CDR3 is TGCAGCGTTACAGGGGCCGGCTACACCTTC. Its protein product is CSVTGAGYTF.

The chain joins TRBV6-6 to TRBJ2-1; the match to TRBD2 covers 10 bases. Trimming removed 4 bases from V and 4 bases from J; junction bases left unmatched: 4. The CDR3 totals 15 residues. The germline gives CDR1 MNHNY, CDR2 SVGAGI (reference sequence). CDR3 bases: TGTGCCAGCAGTTTAGCGGGGGGCGATTACAATGAGCAGTTCTTC. Residues: CASSLAGGDYNEQFF.

The chain employs TRBV4-3 and TRBJ1-1; 7 nucleotides line up with TRBD1. Trimming removed 0 bases from V and 4 bases from J; junction bases left unmatched: 8. There are 16 residues in the CDR3. The germline CDR1 and CDR2 sequences are LGHNA and YSLEER. The CDR3 spells CASSQDRGRRGTEAFF. DNA for the CDR3: TGCGCCAGCAGCCAAGATAGGGGGCGAAGGGGCACTGAAGCTTTCTTT.

This clone was detected only once. The rearrangement uses TRBV27 and TRBJ2-7, with a possible D match to TRBD2 (6 bases). There are 18 residues in the CDR3. The germline V gene encodes CDR1 MNHEY and CDR2 SMNVEV (reference sequence). Trimming removed 0 bases at V and 4 bases at J, with 22 bases between. The DNA of the CDR3 is TGTGCCAGCAGTTTATCGGGACCGGGCGGGACCCCGGGATACGAGCAGTACTTC. It translates to CASSLSGPGGTPGYEQYF.

This clone came up once. The genes are TRBV20-1 and TRBJ1-1, with D perhaps TRBD1 (5 bases). The CDR3 is made up of 10 amino acids. Germline V gene sequence: CDR1 DFQATT, CDR2 SNEGSKA (reference sequence). CDR3 nucleotide sequence: TGCATGCCCGGGGGAGGTGAAGCTTTCTTT. This sequence encodes CMPGGGEAFF.

The rearrangement joins TRBV9 to TRBJ2-3; D perhaps matches TRBD1 (6 bases). CDR1 is SGDLS, CDR2 YYNGEE, per germline. Trimming took 0 bases from V and 1 from J, leaving 9 bases between them. The CDR3 has 15 amino acids. The CDR3 region has the DNA TGTGCCAGCAGCGTAGCAGGGGAAGGCACAGATACGCAGTATTTT. Protein sequence: CASSVAGEGTDTQYF.

J is TRBJ2-2 and V is TRBV5-1, with D perhaps TRBD1 (5 bases). The germline V gene encodes CDR1 SGHRS and CDR2 YFSETQ. Trimming removed 2 bases at V and 8 bases at J, with 13 bases between. CDR3 length: 14 residues. The CDR3 region is CASSLGQGVGELFF. CDR3 sequence (DNA): TGCGCCAGCAGCTTAGGTCAAGGGGTTGGGGAGCTGTTTTTT.

The gene calls are TRBV29-1 and TRBJ2-1; TRBD1 matches at 8 bases. Per germline, CDR1 SQVTM and CDR2 ANQGSEA. This CDR3 comprises 13 residues. V trimming: 2 bases; J trimming: 7 bases; junction bases outside the gene matches: 4. The CDR3 DNA reads as TGCAGCGTTGAACGGACAGGGTTGAATGAGCAGTTCTTC. This gives the protein CSVERTGLNEQFF.

The rearrangement joins TRBV6-1 to TRBJ1-5; D is unclear. CDR3 length equals 15 residues. Trimming took 1 base from V and 2 from J, leaving 9 bases between them. The germline V gene encodes CDR1 MNHNS and CDR2 SASEGT. For the CDR3, the DNA is TGTGCCAGCAGTGAAGTGTGGCAGGGCAATCAGCCCCAGCATTTT. This translates into CASSEVWQGNQPQHF.

J is TRBJ1-2 and V is TRBV2; TRBD1 matches 9 bases. Germline CDR1 and CDR2: SNHLY and FYNNEI. CDR3 length equals 13 residues. V lost 3 bases to trimming and J lost 8 bases; unmatched junction nucleotides: 4. In DNA, the CDR3 is TGTGCCAGCAGTGAGGACAGGGGACGGGGCTACACCTTC. Translating it yields CASSEDRGRGYTF.

This rearrangement joins TRBV19 to TRBJ1-5; D not certain. Germline assignment: CDR1 LNHDA and CDR2 SQIVND (reference sequence). The V and J ends lost 7 bases and 5 bases respectively, with 18 bases between them. The CDR3 contains 15 residues. The DNA of the CDR3 is TGTGCCAGTACCGAAACCGTGGCGGGTTATCAGCCCCAGCATTTT. It is translated as CASTETVAGYQPQHF.

This chain connects TRBV9 to TRBJ2-1; 9 positions match TRBD2. V shed 0 bases, J shed 8 bases, and the junction held 9 bases outside the gene matches. Germline V gene sequence: CDR1 SGDLS, CDR2 YYNGEE. This CDR3 spans 16 amino acids. The CDR3 is CASSVVGAGGHDEQFF. The CDR3 DNA is TGTGCCAGCAGCGTAGTGGGAGCGGGGGGCCACGATGAGCAGTTCTTC.